The clone carrying this T cell receptor beta chain has only one observation. The data were produced by immunoSEQ multiplex PCR, yet TCRdb's version contains in-frame clones alone and is incomplete. The table shows hundreds of thousands of clones, with roughly 91% occurring only once. The sample originates from a study of blood T cell repertoires in COVID-19. As for the study in general: COVID-19 samples, acute and convalescent, were from the United States, Italy and Spain. From T cells, B-cell-depleted T cells, or PBMCs came the material, which was cDNA or gDNA.

Germline V gene sequence: CDR1 LGHDT, CDR2 YNNKEL (reference sequence). The CDR3 has 14 amino acids. V was pared by 5 bases and J by 3 bases, with 4 bases of the junction left unmatched. Sequenced sample: peripheral blood. V gene TRBV3-1 (or the pseudogene TRBV3-2) combines with J gene TRBJ1-2, with TRBD1 matching over 9 bases. The clonotype originates from a man in his forties with acute or convalescent COVID-19. As DNA, the CDR3 is TGTGCCAGCAGCGGGGACAGGGCAGACTATGGCTACACCTTC. It codes for CASSGDRADYGYTF.